This T cell receptor (beta chain) was captured in a study of tumor and adjacent non-tumor tissue in lung cancer. TCRbeta libraries were built with three rounds of nested PCR, modified from ARM-PCR. TCRdb ran MiXCR on the multiplex PCR reads and lists one entry per CDR3 protein. The data contain over 100,000 distinct CDR3 sequences, roughly 80% of them singletons. CDR3 length: 15 amino acids. CDR1 is MNHEY and CDR2 is SVGAGI in the germline V gene. No cell sorting was done before RNA was extracted from the tissue. Notes on this clonotype: This may come from a read error, since a much larger clone is one base off.

The receptor was derived from a woman between 55 and 75 years old with non-small cell lung cancer. The chain couples TRBV6-5 to TRBJ2-7; D is perhaps TRBD1 (6 bases). The source material was lung tumor tissue. CDR3 protein: CARRRKDRTEYEQYF. The CDR3 DNA reads as TGTGCCCGCAGGAGAAAGGATAGGACAGAGTACGAGCAGTACTTC.